This record covers a single T cell receptor beta chain. There is no known antigen for this receptor. A much larger clone lies a single base off, so this may be a read error. This specimen comes from a study of blood T cells in healthy people across ages (dated by TCRdb to 2014 to 2015). With regard to the full study: Template switching captured roughly one uniquely barcoded TCR beta cDNA molecule per two T cells in model experiments. Using deep sequencing normalized with unique cDNA molecular identifiers, the study measured how TCR beta repertoire diversity changes with age. Four age groups were formed from the donors: young (average 16 years), middle-aged (around 37), aged (around 68) and long-lived (82). Donors of different ages were randomly distributed across sequencing lanes to avoid experimental bias. The study analyzed two additional independent replicas of 1 million unique cDNA reads from the same blood draw for two donors, one aged 18 to 30 and one aged 80 or older.

As encoded in the germline V gene, CDR1 is SGHAT while CDR2 is FQNNGV. Reading from cysteine to phenylalanine, the CDR3 counts 15 amino acids. The sequence is cut down to CDR3 DNA, 45 bases in frame from base 1. The library was obtained by 5' RACE. The sequencing machine was an Illumina HiSeq 2500. A second PCR of roughly 7 to 12 cycles was run with a J-beta primer mix and a sample-barcoded 5' primer. A unique molecular identifier was introduced onto each TCR beta cDNA molecule by a template-switch 5' adaptor carrying 12 random nucleotides. Each sample yielded at least 3 million CDR3-containing paired-end reads. The Mint cDNA synthesis kit, primed by a TRBC-specific oligonucleotide, was used to synthesize first-strand cDNA from all RNA. All cDNA was treated with uracil-DNA glycosylase and then went through a first 18-cycle PCR with the universal primers M1SS and BC2_uni_R. The authors processed their data as follows. For normalization, 1 million high-quality reads, each with a distinct molecular identifier, were randomly selected from each sample. Instead of being binned into consensus sequences, reads that shared molecular identifiers were thrown out. MiTCR, run with a Q25 quality threshold and the strictest error-elimination algorithm, handled CDR3 identification, clonotype clustering and error correction. Lower-bound total TCR beta diversity was estimated with a nonparametric unseen species model using Euler transformation. TCRdb reran the public reads through fastp at Q25 and MiXCR, keeping productive beta chains. Rows with one shared CDR3 protein collapse into an entry with the most common genes and DNA. TCRdb assigned the V and J calls; the authors' analysis was not used. A total of approximately 350,000 distinct CDR3 sequences appear in this sample, about half of them only once. In total, the top ten clones hold 45% to 60% of the sample.

What the study reported, not specific to this receptor: Since profiling was done on bulk unsorted PBMCs, naive and antigen-experienced compartments could not be conclusively compared. Estimates of total diversity from one million sequenced T cells were regarded as lower bounds and underestimates. A strong correlation was found between observed TCR beta diversity and the percentage of naive T cells measured by flow cytometry. Donor CMV infection status was unknown, potentially confounding age-related changes in expanded clonotypes. Observed TCR beta diversity per million T cells fell roughly linearly with age, and a significant reduction was already apparent by age roughly 40. Compared with the aged group, the long-lived group had more naive CD4+ T cells, fewer expanded clones and increased TCR diversity, a pattern suggesting age selection.

Systemically healthy Caucasian individuals from Russia, roughly 40 in total and aged about 6 to 90 years, were included as donors. Each donor gave approximately 9.4 milliliters of peripheral blood, drawn into EDTA-treated Vacutainer tubes. Ficoll-Paque density-gradient centrifugation was used to isolate PBMCs, with at least 6.5 million per sample. Trizol reagent was used to extract total RNA from the PBMCs, yielding at least 5 micrograms per sample. For every donor, an aliquot of PBMCs went through flow cytometry to measure the percentages of naive CD45RAhigh/CD27high T cells. This TCR was recovered from a man between 60 and 75 years old in good health. Sequencing was performed on blood. Rearrangement joined TRBV11-2 to TRBJ2-5, with the D segment identity uncertain. The CDR3 region has the sequence CASSLTPNLQEIQYF. Read as DNA, the sequence is TGTGCCAGCAGCTTAACTCCTAACCTTCAAGAGATCCAGTACTTC.